The clone carrying this T cell receptor (beta chain) came up a few times. The CDR3 consists of 14 residues. Germline-derived CDR1 and CDR2 are SGHTA and FQGTGA. V dropped 4 bases and J dropped 7; count of bases not matched to a gene: 6. This sample's time point: blood at routine non-recurrence follow-up after resection. Unsorted whole RNA from tumor, nontumor lung or frozen PBMC underwent sequencing. TCRdb passed the 5' RACE reads through MiXCR, listing each CDR3 protein once. This sample carries roughly 120,000 distinct CDR3 sequences, 9% to 15% of them seen once, and the ten largest clones take around a sixth. This sample was taken from a study of spatial heterogeneity in lung cancer.

The specimen comprised PBMCs, sampled at follow-up. The receptor comes from a male donor with early-stage non-small cell lung cancer. V is TRBV7-3 and J is TRBJ1-1; the match to TRBD1 covers 10 bases. Here the CDR3 DNA reads TGTGCCAGCAGCTCCAGACAGGGGGCTGGTGAAGCTTTCTTT. Translating it yields CASSSRQGAGEAFF.